The present T cell receptor (beta chain) was sequenced within a study of blood T cell repertoires in COVID-19. In the study overall: Sites across the United States, Italy and Spain contributed samples from acute and convalescent COVID-19. Sources were T cells, B-cell-depleted T cells, or PBMCs; the material itself was cDNA or gDNA.

Germline V gene sequence: CDR1 LGHNA, CDR2 YNFKEQ. The CDR3 consists of 17 residues. V gave up 2 bases and J gave up 3 bases, with 18 bases separating them. Assay: immunoSEQ multiplex PCR; the TCRdb copy retains only in-frame clones and omits some. The sample has roughly 150,000 clones, roughly nine tenths seen once. This sequence originates from a woman between 40 and 55 years old with acute or convalescent COVID-19. This chain joins TRBV4-2 and TRBJ2-3, with D possibly TRBD2 on 6 matching bases. Material for sequencing was peripheral blood. The CDR3 region has the DNA TGTGCCAGCAGCCAAAATGACTGGGGGAGGTCGACAGATACGCAGTATTTT. Translating it yields CASSQNDWGRSTDTQYF.